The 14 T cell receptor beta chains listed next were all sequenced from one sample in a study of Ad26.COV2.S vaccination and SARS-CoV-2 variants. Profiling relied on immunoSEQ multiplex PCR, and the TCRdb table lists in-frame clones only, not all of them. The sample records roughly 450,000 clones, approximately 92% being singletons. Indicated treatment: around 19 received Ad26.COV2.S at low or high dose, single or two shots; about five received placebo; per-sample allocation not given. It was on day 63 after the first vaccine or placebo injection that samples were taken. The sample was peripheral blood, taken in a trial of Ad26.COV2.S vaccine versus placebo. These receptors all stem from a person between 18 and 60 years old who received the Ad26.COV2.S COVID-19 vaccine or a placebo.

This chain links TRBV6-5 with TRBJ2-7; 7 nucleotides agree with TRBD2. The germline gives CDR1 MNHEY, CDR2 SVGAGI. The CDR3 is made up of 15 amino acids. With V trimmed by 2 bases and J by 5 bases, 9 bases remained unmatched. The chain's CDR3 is CASSYGGRTEDEQYF. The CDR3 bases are TGTGCCAGCAGTTACGGCGGGAGAACCGAGGACGAGCAGTACTTC.

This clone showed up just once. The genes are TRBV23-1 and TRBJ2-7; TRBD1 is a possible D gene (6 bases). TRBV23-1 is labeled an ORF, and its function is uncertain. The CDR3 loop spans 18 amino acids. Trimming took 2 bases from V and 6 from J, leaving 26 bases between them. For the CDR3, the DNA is TGCGCCAGCAGTCAACTGACGCCCACGGTGGACAGACCTTTCGAGCAGTACTTC. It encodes CASSQLTPTVDRPFEQYF.

The CDR3: CASSVARVGETQYF. CDR3 in DNA: TGTGCCAGCAGCGTAGCGAGAGTGGGAGAGACCCAGTACTTC. This rearrangement joins TRBV9 to TRBJ2-5; D not certain. V was trimmed by 0 bases and J by 4 bases, leaving 10 bases between them. The CDR3 sequence is 14 residues long. In germline, CDR1 is SGDLS, CDR2 YYNGEE.

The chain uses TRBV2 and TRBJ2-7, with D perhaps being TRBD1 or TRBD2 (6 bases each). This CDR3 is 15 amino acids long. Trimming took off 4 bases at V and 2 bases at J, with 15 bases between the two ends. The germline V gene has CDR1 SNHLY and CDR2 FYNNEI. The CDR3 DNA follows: TGTGCCAGCAGTGGCAAGGGGGGTTCCCCCTACGAGCAGTACTTC. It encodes CASSGKGGSPYEQYF.

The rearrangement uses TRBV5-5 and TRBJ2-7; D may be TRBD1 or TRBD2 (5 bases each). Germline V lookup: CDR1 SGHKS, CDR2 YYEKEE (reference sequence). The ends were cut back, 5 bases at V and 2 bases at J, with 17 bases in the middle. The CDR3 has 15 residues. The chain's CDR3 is CASRARGRETYEQYF. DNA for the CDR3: TGTGCCAGCAGGGCCCGGGGCAGGGAAACCTACGAGCAGTACTTC.

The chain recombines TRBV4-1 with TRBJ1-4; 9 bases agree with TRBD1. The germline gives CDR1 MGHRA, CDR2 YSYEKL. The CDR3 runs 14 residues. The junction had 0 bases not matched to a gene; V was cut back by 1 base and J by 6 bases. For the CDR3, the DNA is TGCGCCAGCAGCCAAGGGGACAGGGATGAAAAACTGTTTTTT. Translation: CASSQGDRDEKLFF.

The CDR3 DNA sequence: TGTGCCAGCAGTTACGCCTATGGTTCACCCCTCCACTTT. Translation gives CASSYAYGSPLHF. The rearrangement joins TRBV6-5 to TRBJ1-6; D not certain. The length of the CDR3 is 13 residues. The V and J ends lost 2 bases and 9 bases respectively, with 8 bases between them. The germline V gene has CDR1 MNHEY and CDR2 SVGAGI.

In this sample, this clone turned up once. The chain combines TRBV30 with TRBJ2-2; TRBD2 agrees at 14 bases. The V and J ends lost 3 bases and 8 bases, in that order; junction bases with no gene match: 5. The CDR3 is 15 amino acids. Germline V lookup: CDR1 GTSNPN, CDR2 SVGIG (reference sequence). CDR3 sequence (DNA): TGTGCCTGGAGCGGGGGACTAGCGGGAGAAGGGGAGCTGTTTTTT. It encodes CAWSGGLAGEGELFF.

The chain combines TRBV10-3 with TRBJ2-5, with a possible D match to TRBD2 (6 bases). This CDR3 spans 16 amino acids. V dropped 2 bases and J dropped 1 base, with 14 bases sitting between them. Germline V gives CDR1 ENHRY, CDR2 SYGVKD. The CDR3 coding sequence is TGTGCCATCAGTGAGCGGGAGAAGGACTTCCAAGAGACCCAGTACTTC. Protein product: CAISEREKDFQETQYF.

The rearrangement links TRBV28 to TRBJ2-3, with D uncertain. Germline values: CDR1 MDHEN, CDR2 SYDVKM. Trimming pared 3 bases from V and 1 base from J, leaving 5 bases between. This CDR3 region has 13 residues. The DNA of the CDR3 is TGTGCCAGCAGTTTTACGGGCACAGATACGCAGTATTTT. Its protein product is CASSFTGTDTQYF. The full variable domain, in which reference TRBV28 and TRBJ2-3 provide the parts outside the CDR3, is DVKVTQSSRYLVKRTGEKVFLECVQDMDHENMFWYRQDPGLGLRLIYFSYDVKMKEKGDIPEGYSVSREKKERFSLILESASTNQTSMYLCASSFTGTDTQYFGPGTRLTVL.

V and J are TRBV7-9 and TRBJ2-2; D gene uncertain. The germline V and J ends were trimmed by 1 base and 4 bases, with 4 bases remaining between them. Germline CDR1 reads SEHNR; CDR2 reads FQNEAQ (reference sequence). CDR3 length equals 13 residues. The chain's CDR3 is CASSLGFTGELFF. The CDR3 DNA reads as TGTGCCAGCAGCTTAGGTTTCACCGGGGAGCTGTTTTTT.

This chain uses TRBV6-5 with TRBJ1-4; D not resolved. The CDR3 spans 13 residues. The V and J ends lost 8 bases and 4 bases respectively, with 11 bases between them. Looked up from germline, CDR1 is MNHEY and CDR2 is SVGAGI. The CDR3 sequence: CASSTVHNEKLFF. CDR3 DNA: TGTGCCAGCTCAACAGTTCATAATGAAAAACTGTTTTTT.

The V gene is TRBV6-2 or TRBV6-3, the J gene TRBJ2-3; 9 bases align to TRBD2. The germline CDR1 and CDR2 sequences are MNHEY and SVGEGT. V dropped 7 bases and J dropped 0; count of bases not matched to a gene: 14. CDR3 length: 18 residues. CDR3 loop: CASTSSGLAIGSTDTQYF. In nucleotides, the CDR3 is TGTGCCAGCACTTCCTCGGGACTAGCAATTGGAAGCACAGATACGCAGTATTTT.

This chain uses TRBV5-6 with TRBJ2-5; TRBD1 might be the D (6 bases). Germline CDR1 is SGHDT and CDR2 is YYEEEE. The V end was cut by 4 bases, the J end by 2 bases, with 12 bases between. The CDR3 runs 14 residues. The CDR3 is CASSPRTVQETQYF. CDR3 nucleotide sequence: TGTGCCAGCAGCCCGAGGACAGTACAAGAGACCCAGTACTTC.